The clone carrying this TCR beta chain has ten or more counts. The data derive from a study of spatial heterogeneity in lung cancer. CDR1 is KGHSH and CDR2 is LQKENI in the germline V gene. CDR3 size: 13 residues. The V end was cut by 2 bases, the J end by 2 bases, with 4 bases between. TCRdb recomputed calls from the 5' RACE reads with MiXCR, one row per CDR3 protein. The table has 15,000 or so distinct CDR3 sequences, 7.9% seen once. Described time point: sample taken at primary tumor resection. Researchers sequenced whole RNA taken from tumor, nontumor lung or frozen PBMC without sorting. The receptor's source is a female donor with early-stage non-small cell lung cancer. This sequence joins TRBV18 and TRBJ1-3; D is uncertain. Sample: PBMCs, taken at surgery. The CDR3 nucleotides are TGTGCCAGCTCACCATCGCCTGGAAACACCATATATTTT. It translates to CASSPSPGNTIYF. Variable domain in full (rest from reference TRBV18 and TRBJ1-3): NAGVMQNPRHLVRRRGQEARLRCSPMKGHSHVYWYRQLPEEGLKFMVYLQKENIIDESGMPKERFSAEFPKEGPSILRIQQVVRGDSAAYFCASSPSPGNTIYFGEGSWLTVV.